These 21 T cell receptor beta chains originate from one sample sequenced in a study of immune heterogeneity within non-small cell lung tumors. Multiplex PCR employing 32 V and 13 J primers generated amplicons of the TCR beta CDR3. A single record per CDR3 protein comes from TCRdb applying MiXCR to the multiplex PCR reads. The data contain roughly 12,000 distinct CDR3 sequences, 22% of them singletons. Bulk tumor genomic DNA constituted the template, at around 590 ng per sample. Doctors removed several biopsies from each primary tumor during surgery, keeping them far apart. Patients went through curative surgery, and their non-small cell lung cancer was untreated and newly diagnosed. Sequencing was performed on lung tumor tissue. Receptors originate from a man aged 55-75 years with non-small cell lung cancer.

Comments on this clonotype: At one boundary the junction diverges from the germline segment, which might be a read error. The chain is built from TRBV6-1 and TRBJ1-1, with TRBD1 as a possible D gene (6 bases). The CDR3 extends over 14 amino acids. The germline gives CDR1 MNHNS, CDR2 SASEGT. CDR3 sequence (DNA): TGTGACAGCAGTCAAGGGGGTTTGAACACTGAAGCTTTCTTT. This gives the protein CDSSQGGLNTEAFF.

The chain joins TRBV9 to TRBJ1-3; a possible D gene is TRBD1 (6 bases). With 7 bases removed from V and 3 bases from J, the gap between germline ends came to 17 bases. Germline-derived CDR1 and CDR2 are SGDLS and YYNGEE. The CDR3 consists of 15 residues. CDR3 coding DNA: TGTGCCAGCGCAGCGTCCCCACAGGGTGGAAACACCATATATTTT. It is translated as CASAASPQGGNTIYF.

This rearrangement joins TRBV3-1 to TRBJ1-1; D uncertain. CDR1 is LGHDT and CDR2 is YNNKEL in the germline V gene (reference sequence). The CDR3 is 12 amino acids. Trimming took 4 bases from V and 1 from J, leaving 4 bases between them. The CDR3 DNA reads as TGTGCCAGCAGCCTTAAGAACACTGAAGCTTTCTTT. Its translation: CASSLKNTEAFF.

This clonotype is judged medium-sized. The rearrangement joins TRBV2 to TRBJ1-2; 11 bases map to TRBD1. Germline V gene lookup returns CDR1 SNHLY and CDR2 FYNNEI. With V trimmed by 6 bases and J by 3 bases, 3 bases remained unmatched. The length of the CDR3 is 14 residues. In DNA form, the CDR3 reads TGTGCCAGCAGCCGGGACAGGGGGGACTATGGCTACACCTTC. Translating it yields CASSRDRGDYGYTF. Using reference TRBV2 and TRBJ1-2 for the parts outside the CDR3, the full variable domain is EPEVTQTPSHQVTQMGQEVILRCVPISNHLYFYWYRQILGQKVEFLVSFYNNEISEKSEIFDDQFSVERPDGSNFTLKIRSTKLEDSAMYFCASSRDRGDYGYTFGSGTRLTVV.

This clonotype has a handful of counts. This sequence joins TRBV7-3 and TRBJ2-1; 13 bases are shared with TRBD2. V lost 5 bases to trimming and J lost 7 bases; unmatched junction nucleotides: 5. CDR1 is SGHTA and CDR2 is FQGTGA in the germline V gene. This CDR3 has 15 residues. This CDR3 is CASSRGLAGVNEQFF. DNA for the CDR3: TGTGCCAGCAGCCGCGGACTAGCGGGAGTAAATGAGCAGTTCTTC.

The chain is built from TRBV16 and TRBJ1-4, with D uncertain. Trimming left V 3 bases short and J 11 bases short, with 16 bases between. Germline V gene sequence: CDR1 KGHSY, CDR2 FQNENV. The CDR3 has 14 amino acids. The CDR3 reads CASSHFTSREKLFF. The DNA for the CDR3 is TGTGCCAGCAGCCATTTCACCTCCCGGGAGAAACTGTTTTTT.

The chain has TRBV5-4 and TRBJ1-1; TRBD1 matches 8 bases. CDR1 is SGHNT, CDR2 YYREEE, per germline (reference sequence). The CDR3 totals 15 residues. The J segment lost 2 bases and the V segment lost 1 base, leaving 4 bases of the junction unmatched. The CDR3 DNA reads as TGTGCCAGCAGCTTGCCACAGGGGGTTAACACTGAAGCTTTCTTT. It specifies CASSLPQGVNTEAFF.

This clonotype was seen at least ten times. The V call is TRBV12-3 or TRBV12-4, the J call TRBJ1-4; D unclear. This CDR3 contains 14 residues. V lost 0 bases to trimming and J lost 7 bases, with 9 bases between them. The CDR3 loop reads CASSLAHRGEKLFF. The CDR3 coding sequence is TGTGCCAGCAGTTTAGCCCACAGAGGTGAAAAACTGTTTTTT.

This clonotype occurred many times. CDR3 in amino acids: CASSDRGEAADTQYF. CDR3 DNA: TGTGCCAGCAGTGACCGAGGGGAGGCGGCCGATACGCAGTATTTT. This chain uses TRBV6-4 with TRBJ2-3; perhaps TRBD2 as D (6 bases). With 2 bases removed from V and 6 bases from J, the gap between germline ends came to 15 bases. This CDR3 has 15 residues. Germline V gives CDR1 MRHNA, CDR2 SNTAGT.

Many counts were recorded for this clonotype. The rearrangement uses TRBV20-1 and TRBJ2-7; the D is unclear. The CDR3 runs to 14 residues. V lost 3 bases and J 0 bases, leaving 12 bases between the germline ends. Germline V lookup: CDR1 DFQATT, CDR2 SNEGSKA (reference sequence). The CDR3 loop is CSASVDGHSYEQYF. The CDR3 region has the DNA TGCAGTGCTAGTGTGGACGGCCACTCCTACGAGCAGTACTTC.

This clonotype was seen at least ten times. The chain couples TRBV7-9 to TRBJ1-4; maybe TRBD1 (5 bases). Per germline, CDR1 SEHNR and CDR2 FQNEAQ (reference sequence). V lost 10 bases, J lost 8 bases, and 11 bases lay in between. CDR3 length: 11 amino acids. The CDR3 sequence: CATRRGEKLFF. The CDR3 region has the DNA TGTGCCACCCGCCGGGGGGAAAAACTGTTTTTT.

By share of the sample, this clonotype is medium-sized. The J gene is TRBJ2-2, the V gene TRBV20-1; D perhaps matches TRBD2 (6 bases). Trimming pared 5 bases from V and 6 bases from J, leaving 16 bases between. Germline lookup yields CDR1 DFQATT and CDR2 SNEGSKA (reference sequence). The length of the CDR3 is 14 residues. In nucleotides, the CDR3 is TGCAGTGCTCCTAGTGCCGGGAGCGCCGGGGAGCTGTTTTTT. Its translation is CSAPSAGSAGELFF.

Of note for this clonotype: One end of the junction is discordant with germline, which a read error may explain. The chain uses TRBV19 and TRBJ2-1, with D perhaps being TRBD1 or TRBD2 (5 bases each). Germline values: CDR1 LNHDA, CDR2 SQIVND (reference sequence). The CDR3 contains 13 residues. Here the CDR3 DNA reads TGTGCCAGTAGTATATCCGGGACCAATGAGCAGTTATTC. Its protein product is CASSISGTNEQLF. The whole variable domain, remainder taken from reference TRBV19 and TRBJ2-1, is DGGITQSPKYLFRKEGQNVTLSCEQNLNHDAMYWYRQDPGQGLRLIYYSQIVNDFQKGDIAEGYSVSREKKESFPLTVTSAQKNPTAFYLCASSISGTNEQLFGPGTRLTVL.

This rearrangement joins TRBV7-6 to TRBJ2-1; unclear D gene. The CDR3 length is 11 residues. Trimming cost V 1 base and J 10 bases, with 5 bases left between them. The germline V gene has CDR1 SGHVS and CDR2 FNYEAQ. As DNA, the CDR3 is TGTGCCAGCAGCTTAGAACGGGAGCAGTTCTTC. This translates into CASSLEREQFF.

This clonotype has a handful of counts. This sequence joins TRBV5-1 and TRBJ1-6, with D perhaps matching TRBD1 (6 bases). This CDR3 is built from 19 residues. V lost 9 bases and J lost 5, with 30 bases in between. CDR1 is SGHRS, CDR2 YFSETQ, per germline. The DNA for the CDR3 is TGCGCCACCAGACAGAGGGGACACCTCGGAGGGGCCGATAATTCACCCCTCCACTTT. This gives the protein CATRQRGHLGGADNSPLHF.

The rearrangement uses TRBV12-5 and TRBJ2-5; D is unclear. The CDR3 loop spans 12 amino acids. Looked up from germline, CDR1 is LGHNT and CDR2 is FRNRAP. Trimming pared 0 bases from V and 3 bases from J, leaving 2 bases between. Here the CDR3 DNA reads TGTGCTAGTGGTTTGGTGAAAGAGACCCAGTACTTC. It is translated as CASGLVKETQYF.

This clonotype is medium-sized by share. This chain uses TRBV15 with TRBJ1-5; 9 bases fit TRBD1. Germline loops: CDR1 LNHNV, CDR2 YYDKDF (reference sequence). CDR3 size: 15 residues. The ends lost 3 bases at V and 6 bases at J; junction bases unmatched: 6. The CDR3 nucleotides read TGTGCCACCAGCAGGAAACAGGGGGCCGGTCAGCCCCAGCATTTT. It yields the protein CATSRKQGAGQPQHF.

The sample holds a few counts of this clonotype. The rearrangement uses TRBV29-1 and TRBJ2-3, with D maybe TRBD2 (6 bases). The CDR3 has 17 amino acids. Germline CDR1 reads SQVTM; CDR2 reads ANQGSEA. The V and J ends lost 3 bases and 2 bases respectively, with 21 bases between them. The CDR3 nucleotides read TGCAGCGTTGACCCGAATACCCCGGGAGCACTCACAGATACGCAGTATTTT. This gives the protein CSVDPNTPGALTDTQYF.

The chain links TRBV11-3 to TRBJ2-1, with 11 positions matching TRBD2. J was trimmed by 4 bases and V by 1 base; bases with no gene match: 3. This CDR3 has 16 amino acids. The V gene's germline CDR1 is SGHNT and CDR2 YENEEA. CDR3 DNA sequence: TGTGCCAGCAGCTTAGTGACTAGCGGGGTTTACAATGAGCAGTTCTTC. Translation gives CASSLVTSGVYNEQFF.

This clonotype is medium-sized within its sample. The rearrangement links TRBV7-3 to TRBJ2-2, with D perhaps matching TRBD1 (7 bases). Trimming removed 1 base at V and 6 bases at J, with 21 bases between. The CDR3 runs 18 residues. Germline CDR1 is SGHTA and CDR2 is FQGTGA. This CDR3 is CASSLIGGGNFVPGELFF. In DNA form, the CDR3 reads TGTGCCAGCAGCTTAATCGGAGGGGGCAATTTCGTCCCCGGGGAGCTGTTTTTT.

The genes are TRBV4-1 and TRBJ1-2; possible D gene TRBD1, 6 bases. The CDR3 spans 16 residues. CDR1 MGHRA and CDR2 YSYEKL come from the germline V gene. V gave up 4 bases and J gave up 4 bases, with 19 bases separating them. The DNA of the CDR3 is TGCGCCAGCAGCCTGCCGGCCGGGGGCGCGGGCTATGGCTACACCTTC. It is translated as CASSLPAGGAGYGYTF.